These 2 T cell receptor beta chains came from one sample sequenced in a study of T cells after yellow fever vaccination. TCRdb recomputed calls from the 5' RACE reads with MiXCR, one row per CDR3 protein. Of some 550,000 distinct CDR3 sequences listed, about 19% are singletons. The sample was PBMCs, taken 15 days after the yellow fever booster vaccination. These receptors all stem from a man aged 25-45 years who received the YFV17D yellow fever vaccine.

This clonotype was found many times. The rearrangement joins TRBV12-3 or TRBV12-4 to TRBJ1-3, with a tentative D call TRBD1 (5 bases). Trimming removed 6 bases at V and 11 bases at J, with 11 bases between. CDR3 length: 11 residues. In nucleotides, the CDR3 is TGTGCCAGCAGGCGGGGGGGAGCCATATATTTT. This translates into CASRRGGAIYF.

This clonotype was found a few times. The chain combines TRBV28 with TRBJ2-7; 9 bases are shared with TRBD1. Trimming removed 8 bases from V and 6 bases from J; junction bases left unmatched: 14. The CDR3 runs 15 residues. CDR1 and CDR2 from the germline V gene are MDHEN and SYDVKM. In DNA, the CDR3 is TGTGCCAGCCTATCTCGCGGGACAGGGCTTCCCGAGCAGTACTTC. Encoded protein: CASLSRGTGLPEQYF.